This T cell receptor (beta chain) was profiled in a study of cytomegalovirus exposure and HLA in healthy donors. Study background: T cells numbering about 200 million yielded 117 million unique TCR beta sequences in an earlier analysis. When fewer than 500 donors were genotyped, roughly 82% of them were found to fall in the Caucasian-associated ancestry cluster. General observations from the study: Some highly shared sequence variants likely arose as a pipeline artifact. The study recorded 150 to 200 TCR beta chains that were cytomegalovirus-associated.

Concerning this clone: Its antigen remains unknown.

A multiplex PCR was run with 60 Vbeta primers and 13 Jbeta primers. The method was immunoSEQ multiplex PCR; TCRdb's version includes in-frame clones alone and lacks a portion of them. The profile covers roughly 140,000 clones, with about four fifths appearing a single time and about 3.8% taken by the ten largest. This receptor was obtained from a man in his forties in good health and CMV-seropositive. What was sequenced was PBMCs.

This chain's CDR3 is CASSQVGRRGETQYF. In DNA form, the CDR3 reads TGTGCCAGCAGCCAAGTTGGTCGTAGGGGTGAGACCCAGTACTTC. V usage is TRBV14 and J usage is TRBJ2-5; D is possibly TRBD1 (5 bases). Trimming removed 1 base at V and 5 bases at J, with 14 bases between. The CDR3 consists of 15 residues. The germline CDR1 and CDR2 sequences are SGHDN and FVKESK.